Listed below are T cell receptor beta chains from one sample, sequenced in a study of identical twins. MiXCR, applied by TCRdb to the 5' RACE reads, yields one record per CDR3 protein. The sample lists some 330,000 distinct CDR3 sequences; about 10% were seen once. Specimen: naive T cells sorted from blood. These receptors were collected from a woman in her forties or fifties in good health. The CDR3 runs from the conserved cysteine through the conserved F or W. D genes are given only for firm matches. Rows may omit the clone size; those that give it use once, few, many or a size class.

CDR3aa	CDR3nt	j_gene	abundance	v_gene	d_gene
CSVRTDPLGETQYF	TGCAGTGTGAGGACTGATCCGCTTGGGGAGACCCAGTACTTC	TRBJ2-5	-	TRBV20-1	-
CASKTENYEQFF	TGTGCCAGCAAAACGGAGAACTATGAGCAGTTCTTC	TRBJ2-1	many	TRBV12-3/TRBV12-4	-
CASSLRGGGPLDEQFF	TGCGCCAGCAGCTTGCGGGGGGGAGGGCCTCTCGATGAGCAGTTCTTC	TRBJ2-1	-	TRBV5-1	TRBD2
CASSVDFLLSGNEQFF	TGTGCCAGCAGCGTGGACTTCCTATTGTCTGGCAATGAGCAGTTCTTC	TRBJ2-1	few	TRBV7-9	-
CASKKDRFLYGYTF	TGTGCCAGCAAGAAGGACAGGTTTTTGTATGGCTACACCTTC	TRBJ1-2	few	TRBV2	TRBD1
CASSASVYNEQFF	TGTGCCAGCTCGGCTAGCGTCTACAATGAGCAGTTCTTC	TRBJ2-1	many	TRBV6-6	-
CASRGGQLEDTQYF	TGCGCCAGTAGGGGGGGACAGTTAGAAGATACGCAGTATTTT	TRBJ2-3	-	TRBV5-1	-
CASSHTSGPSYNEQFF	TGTGCCAGCAGCCATACTAGCGGACCCTCCTACAATGAGCAGTTCTTC	TRBJ2-1	few	TRBV27	TRBD2
CASSRSKGVNTEAFF	TGCGCCAGCAGCCGTAGCAAGGGCGTGAACACTGAAGCTTTCTTT	TRBJ1-1	-	TRBV4-1	-
CASSSWDEGATEAFF	TGTGCCAGCAGTTCGTGGGACGAGGGGGCCACTGAAGCTTTCTTT	TRBJ1-1	-	TRBV12-3/TRBV12-4	TRBD1
CSARDLGSSAGELFF	TGCAGTGCTAGAGACCTAGGATCCAGCGCCGGGGAGCTGTTTTTT	TRBJ2-2	many	TRBV20-1	-
CSARGVRPDTQYF	TGCAGTGCTAGAGGGGTCAGGCCAGATACGCAGTATTTT	TRBJ2-3	-	TRBV20-1	-
CASSSTGTEGNEQYF	TGCGCCAGCAGCAGCACCGGGACAGAGGGGAACGAGCAGTACTTC	TRBJ2-7	few	TRBV5-1	TRBD1
CATSDPGRTEAFF	TGTGCCACCAGTGACCCGGGTCGCACTGAAGCTTTCTTT	TRBJ1-1	few	TRBV24-1	-
CASKGGFLFSSDTDTQYF	TGTGCCAGCAAGGGCGGGTTCTTGTTCTCTTCTGACACAGATACGCAGTATTTT	TRBJ2-3	many	TRBV28	-
CASSSPGLAVYNEQFF	TGTGCCAGCAGCTCGCCGGGACTAGCGGTCTACAATGAGCAGTTCTTC	TRBJ2-1	many	TRBV11-2	TRBD2
CASSKTSGRETQYF	TGTGCCAGCAGTAAGACTAGCGGGAGAGAGACCCAGTACTTC	TRBJ2-5	-	TRBV5-6	TRBD2
CASSLNVGLAGNTGELFF	TGCGCCAGCAGCCTTAATGTCGGACTAGCGGGTAACACCGGGGAGCTGTTTTTT	TRBJ2-2	-	TRBV5-1	TRBD2
CSVLGTSMREQFF	TGCAGCGTTCTCGGGACTTCCATGCGGGAGCAGTTCTTC	TRBJ2-1	few	TRBV29-1	-
CSARGVGLAGAHNKNIQYF	TGCAGTGCTAGAGGCGTTGGACTAGCGGGAGCACATAACAAAAACATTCAGTACTTC	TRBJ2-4	many	TRBV20-1	TRBD2